This T cell receptor beta chain stems from a study of blood T cell repertoires in COVID-19. Study context: The samples span acute and convalescent COVID-19 from the United States, Italy and Spain. T cells, B-cell-depleted T cells, or PBMCs supplied cDNA or gDNA.

Trimming removed 0 bases from V and 0 bases from J, with 8 bases in between. The CDR3 covers 15 residues. Germline-derived CDR1 and CDR2 are LGHDT and YNNKEL (reference sequence). Enrolment of Seattle patients took place during active infection, and they were followed longitudinally. Original handling: How many nucleated cells were present was estimated from reference gene primer amplification. TCRdb keeps only in-frame clones here, not all; method: immunoSEQ multiplex PCR. V and J calls and clone size are copied from that table; D and trimming were computed from the DNA. The sample consists of around 120,000 clones, around 91% of them appearing once.

The chain recombines TRBV3-1 (or the pseudogene TRBV3-2) with TRBJ1-1; no firm D call. This receptor was identified in a woman aged 55 to 70 with COVID-19, enrolled during active disease. Sequencing was done on a sample of peripheral blood. The DNA for the CDR3 is TGTGCCAGCAGCCAAGATTGGCAAGTGAACACTGAAGCTTTCTTT. It encodes CASSQDWQVNTEAFF.